These 28 T cell receptor beta chains were sequenced from one sample in a study of blood T cell repertoires in COVID-19. Measured with immunoSEQ multiplex PCR; TCRdb has only the in-frame clones, and not every one. The data hold about 200,000 clones, with more than 80% observed a single time. The source material was PBMCs or T cells enriched from blood (not recorded which). The receptors derive from a woman between 18 and 29 years old who had recovered from COVID-19.

This chain uses TRBV19 with TRBJ2-7, with a weak D call TRBD1 (6 bases). This CDR3 has 15 amino acids. Germline CDR1 LNHDA, CDR2 SQIVND (reference sequence). Trimming cost V 5 bases and J 3 bases, with 17 bases left between them. The CDR3 here is CASSSPGQNLYEQYF. The CDR3 nucleotides read TGTGCCAGTAGTTCTCCAGGACAGAACCTCTACGAGCAGTACTTC. Combining the CDR3 with reference TRBV19 and TRBJ2-7 gives the whole variable domain DGGITQSPKYLFRKEGQNVTLSCEQNLNHDAMYWYRQDPGQGLRLIYYSQIVNDFQKGDIAEGYSVSREKKESFPLTVTSAQKNPTAFYLCASSSPGQNLYEQYFGPGTRLTVT.

The gene calls are TRBV10-3 and TRBJ1-3; maybe TRBD1 (6 bases). The CDR3 runs to 14 residues. V lost 4 bases, J lost 0 bases, and 7 bases lay in between. Germline assignment: CDR1 ENHRY and CDR2 SYGVKD. The CDR3, as DNA: TGTGCCATCAGTGCGGACAGCTCTGGAAACACCATATATTTT. As protein: CAISADSSGNTIYF.

V usage is TRBV6-1 and J usage is TRBJ2-2, with 9 bases aligning to TRBD1. Germline V gene lookup returns CDR1 MNHNS and CDR2 SASEGT. V lost 4 bases to trimming and J lost 6 bases; unmatched junction nucleotides: 9. The CDR3 sequence is 16 residues long. The CDR3 nucleotides are TGTGCCAGCAGTGCACATACAGGACAGGGGTCCGGGGAGCTGTTTTTT. Its translation is CASSAHTGQGSGELFF.

This rearrangement joins TRBV23-1 to TRBJ2-1; D might be TRBD2 (5 bases). TRBV23-1 is assigned to the ORF class and has an uncertain function. V lost 3 bases and J 0 bases, leaving 15 bases between the germline ends. This CDR3 region has 17 residues. For the CDR3, the DNA is TGCGCCAGCAGTCATCCGGGGAGAACCGGCTCCTACAATGAGCAGTTCTTC. This encodes CASSHPGRTGSYNEQFF.

V is TRBV4-2 and J is TRBJ1-1; D is undetermined. The V end was cut by 4 bases, the J end by 11 bases, with 17 bases between. Germline V gene lookup returns CDR1 LGHNA and CDR2 YNFKEQ. The CDR3 extends over 13 amino acids. The CDR3 loop reads CASSLLRGEPAFF. The CDR3 DNA is TGTGCCAGCAGCCTCTTGAGAGGAGAACCTGCTTTCTTT.

The chain links TRBV6-5 to TRBJ2-3, with D possibly matching TRBD2 (5 bases). This CDR3 contains 14 residues. Germline assignment: CDR1 MNHEY and CDR2 SVGAGI. V was pared by 7 bases and J by 0 bases, with 11 bases between. CDR3 residues: CASNPGSSTDTQYF. The CDR3 nucleotides are TGTGCCAGCAATCCGGGGTCTAGCACAGATACGCAGTATTTT.

The chain has TRBV27 and TRBJ1-3; D gene uncertain. The V and J ends lost 5 bases and 0 bases respectively, with 8 bases between them. The CDR3 runs 14 residues. Germline V gene data show CDR1 as MNHEY and CDR2 as SMNVEV (reference sequence). Here the CDR3 reads CASSLTYSGNTIYF. DNA for the CDR3: TGTGCCAGCAGTCTCACCTACTCTGGAAACACCATATATTTT.

This chain joins TRBV7-9 and TRBJ2-3; TRBD2 agrees at 8 bases. The CDR3 sequence is 16 residues long. J gave up 4 bases and V 7 bases, and 13 bases lay outside the gene matches. Germline V gives CDR1 SEHNR, CDR2 FQNEAQ (reference sequence). The CDR3 bases are TGTGCCAGCACCGCAGCCCGGTCGGGGGGGCCAGATACGCAGTATTTT. Encoded protein: CASTAARSGGPDTQYF. Drawing the rest from reference TRBV7-9 and TRBJ2-3, the complete variable domain is DTGVSQNPRHKITKRGQNVTFRCDPISEHNRLYWYRQTLGQGPEFLTYFQNEAQLEKSRLLSDRFSAERPKGSFSTLEIQRTEQGDSAMYLCASTAARSGGPDTQYFGPGTRLTVL.

This sequence joins TRBV12-1 and TRBJ2-5; the table gives TRBD1 as D, unverified against the DNA. TRBV12-1 is a recognized pseudogene. The CDR3 is 19 amino acids. The CDR3 coding sequence is TGTGCCAGCAGCTTAGGGGGGACAGGGCAGGGGAAATTCCAAGAGACCCAGTACTTC. Its translation: CASSLGGTGQGKFQETQYF.

There are a few counts of this clone. The rearrangement uses TRBV7-2 and TRBJ1-6; 9 bases match TRBD1. Germline V lookup: CDR1 SGHTA, CDR2 FQGNSA. The CDR3 length is 14 residues. Losses at the gene ends were 2 bases for V and 10 bases for J; bases not matched to a gene: 3. The CDR3 region has the DNA TGTGCCAGCAGCTTAACGACAGGGGGATCACCCCTCCACTTT. Translation gives CASSLTTGGSPLHF.

This chain links TRBV28 with TRBJ1-2, with D possibly matching TRBD1 (5 bases). The CDR3 totals 12 residues. Trimming left V 8 bases short and J 8 bases short, with 15 bases between. Germline V gene data show CDR1 as MDHEN and CDR2 as SYDVKM. The CDR3 reads CASATKGSGYTF. CDR3 DNA: TGTGCCAGCGCTACCAAGGGGTCCGGCTACACCTTC.

J is TRBJ2-4 and V is TRBV5-4; possibly TRBD2 for D (5 bases). The CDR3 is 17 residues long. V lost 3 bases, J lost 0 bases, and 16 bases lay in between. In germline, CDR1 is SGHNT, CDR2 YYREEE (reference sequence). The CDR3 protein is CASSSGSIALAKNIQYF. The CDR3 DNA follows: TGTGCCAGCAGCTCGGGCTCAATAGCGCTAGCCAAAAACATTCAGTACTTC.

The rearrangement joins TRBV19 to TRBJ1-5; D ambiguous. The germline V gene encodes CDR1 LNHDA and CDR2 SQIVND (reference sequence). This CDR3 has 14 amino acids. V dropped 5 bases and J dropped 3 bases, with 11 bases sitting between them. The CDR3 bases are TGTGCCAGTAGTTCGTCGGGTCTCAATCAGCCCCAGCATTTT. Its translation: CASSSSGLNQPQHF. Full variable domain (outside the CDR3, taken from reference TRBV19 and TRBJ1-5): DGGITQSPKYLFRKEGQNVTLSCEQNLNHDAMYWYRQDPGQGLRLIYYSQIVNDFQKGDIAEGYSVSREKKESFPLTVTSAQKNPTAFYLCASSSSGLNQPQHFGDGTRLSIL.

This rearrangement joins TRBV7-6 to TRBJ2-7; 12 bases are a match to TRBD2. Germline V gene lookup returns CDR1 SGHVS and CDR2 FNYEAQ. This CDR3 region has 14 residues. V lost 5 bases and J lost 6; bases outside the gene matches: 5. CDR3 amino acids: CASSPRTSGAEQYF. The CDR3, as DNA: TGTGCCAGCAGCCCAAGGACTAGCGGGGCCGAGCAGTACTTC.

This clone was picked up one time. A single base separates this from a much larger clone, so it may be a read error. Other nucleotide sequences in the sample specify the same CDR3. The chain links TRBV27 to TRBJ2-5; 11 bases fit TRBD1. There are 14 residues in the CDR3. Germline CDR1 is MNHEY and CDR2 is SMNVEV (reference sequence). The ends lost 5 bases at V and 5 bases at J; junction bases unmatched: 4. The DNA of the CDR3 is TGTGCCAGCAGTCCCGGGACAGGGGGTGAGACCCAGTACTTC. Its protein is CASSPGTGGETQYF.

This rearrangement joins TRBV5-6 to TRBJ1-1, with D hard to call. V lost 4 bases, J lost 2 bases, and 9 bases lay in between. CDR1 is SGHDT and CDR2 is YYEEEE in the germline V gene. The CDR3 spans 13 residues. CDR3 coding DNA: TGTGCCAGCAGCCCTACAGAAAACACTGAAGCTTTCTTT. This encodes CASSPTENTEAFF.

The chain links TRBV9 to TRBJ1-6; D unclear. Trimming removed 0 bases from V and 0 bases from J, with 7 bases in between. The CDR3 covers 16 residues. Germline lookup yields CDR1 SGDLS and CDR2 YYNGEE. The CDR3 sequence: CASSVEGSSYNSPLHF. The CDR3 nucleotides read TGTGCCAGCAGCGTAGAAGGGAGCTCCTATAATTCACCCCTCCACTTT.

CDR3 in DNA: TGTGCCAGCCGCGGGACGCCGACCTACAATGAGCAGTTCTTC. Translating gives CASRGTPTYNEQFF. The genes are TRBV19 and TRBJ2-1; tentatively, D is TRBD2 (6 bases). In germline, CDR1 is LNHDA, CDR2 SQIVND (reference sequence). The CDR3 has 14 residues. The V end was cut by 9 bases, the J end by 2 bases, with 14 bases between.

This rearrangement joins TRBV7-3 to TRBJ1-2; 8 bases fit TRBD1. The junction had 9 bases not matched to a gene; V was cut back by 5 bases and J by 7 bases. Germline V gene sequence: CDR1 SGHTA, CDR2 FQGTGA. The CDR3 runs 14 residues. CDR3 bases: TGTGCCAGCAGCGAGGGGCAGGGGGCGGGTGGCTACACCTTC. It codes for CASSEGQGAGGYTF.

The V and J genes are TRBV28 and TRBJ2-3; a possible D gene is TRBD2 (5 bases). With 7 bases removed from V and 6 bases from J, the gap between germline ends came to 14 bases. The germline CDR1 and CDR2 sequences are MDHEN and SYDVKM. The CDR3 covers 13 residues. The DNA for the CDR3 is TGTGCCAGCATGGAGGCACAAGGGGATACGCAGTATTTT. It is translated as CASMEAQGDTQYF.

DNA of the CDR3: TGTGCCACCGCAAGGAGGGGCCGCTACGAGCAGTACTTC. Translated: CATARRGRYEQYF. The genes are TRBV2 and TRBJ2-7; TRBD2 is a possible D gene (6 bases). The CDR3 covers 13 residues. The germline CDR1 and CDR2 sequences are SNHLY and FYNNEI. Trimming pared 10 bases from V and 3 bases from J, leaving 16 bases between.

The chain carries TRBV7-9 and TRBJ1-5; D possibly corresponds to TRBD1 (5 bases). CDR1 is SEHNR, CDR2 FQNEAQ, per germline (reference sequence). V was shortened by 8 bases and J by 3 bases, with 11 bases between the two germline ends. The CDR3 extends over 13 amino acids. CDR3 sequence reads: CASGRGLNQPQHF. In DNA form, the CDR3 reads TGTGCCAGCGGGCGGGGACTCAATCAGCCCCAGCATTTT.

This chain links TRBV7-9 with TRBJ1-4; possibly TRBD1 for D (5 bases). Germline V gene sequence: CDR1 SEHNR, CDR2 FQNEAQ (reference sequence). Trimming stripped 5 bases from V and 5 bases from J, with 15 bases between. The length of the CDR3 is 15 residues. In nucleotides, the CDR3 is TGTGCCAGCAGCCCCCCTGGGGCGGGAAATGAAAAACTGTTTTTT. Amino acids: CASSPPGAGNEKLFF.

This clone occurred once. CDR3 DNA sequence: TGTGCCAGCAGGATAGCGGGGGTGACCGGGGAGCTGTTTTTT. Its translation: CASRIAGVTGELFF. The chain combines TRBV6-5 with TRBJ2-2; 9 bases are shared with TRBD2. The CDR3 extends over 14 amino acids. Germline-derived CDR1 and CDR2 are MNHEY and SVGAGI. V trimming: 6 bases; J trimming: 5 bases; junction bases outside the gene matches: 4.

V and J are TRBV5-4 and TRBJ1-2; 10 bases fit TRBD1. V trimming: 3 bases; J trimming: 6 bases; junction bases outside the gene matches: 8. Germline V gene sequence: CDR1 SGHNT, CDR2 YYREEE (reference sequence). The CDR3 loop spans 15 amino acids. The CDR3 nucleotides read TGTGCCAGCAGCTCCGACAGGGGGCTGATGGATGGCTACACCTTC. Translated, it gives CASSSDRGLMDGYTF. Using reference TRBV5-4 and TRBJ1-2 for the parts outside the CDR3, the full variable domain is ETGVTQSPTHLIKTRGQQVTLRCSSQSGHNTVSWYQQALGQGPQFIFQYYREEENGRGNFPPRFSGLQFPNYSSELNVNALELDDSALYLCASSSDRGLMDGYTFGSGTRLTVV.

The chain combines TRBV9 with TRBJ1-2; D perhaps matches TRBD1 (6 bases). V shed 0 bases and J shed 4 bases, with 13 bases lying between them. Germline assignment: CDR1 SGDLS and CDR2 YYNGEE. The CDR3 runs to 15 residues. The CDR3 protein is CASSVGTALGYGYTF. CDR3 sequence (DNA): TGTGCCAGCAGCGTAGGGACAGCCCTCGGCTATGGCTACACCTTC. The full variable domain, rest sourced from reference TRBV9 and TRBJ1-2, is DSGVTQTPKHLITATGQRVTLRCSPRSGDLSVYWYQQSLDQGLQFLIQYYNGEERAKGNILERFSAQQFPDLHSELNLSSLELGDSALYFCASSVGTALGYGYTFGSGTRLTVV.

V gene TRBV5-4 combines with J gene TRBJ1-1; D perhaps matches TRBD1 (5 bases). The CDR3 loop spans 14 amino acids. Germline values: CDR1 SGHNT, CDR2 YYREEE (reference sequence). V gave up 4 bases and J gave up 1 base, with 11 bases separating them. DNA of the CDR3: TGTGCCAGCAGCGTCCGACAGAGGAACACTGAAGCTTTCTTT. Translation: CASSVRQRNTEAFF.

The chain employs TRBV5-1 and TRBJ1-5, with D possibly matching TRBD1 (6 bases). From germline, CDR1 is SGHRS and CDR2 YFSETQ. V was cut by 0 bases and J by 6 bases, with 25 bases left in between. The CDR3 sequence is 19 residues long. The CDR3 bases are TGCGCCAGCAGCTTGGAGATGGAAGGGAGAGGGATAGGGGGTCAGCCCCAGCATTTT. It codes for CASSLEMEGRGIGGQPQHF.